These 6 T cell receptor beta chains were all obtained from the same sample, sequenced in a study of beta chain features in type 1 diabetes. The isolated RNA, all of it, was reverse transcribed, so expressed TCRB transcripts were what got sequenced. Measured with immunoSEQ multiplex PCR; TCRdb has only the in-frame clones, and not every one. The sample contains 970,000 or so clones, roughly a sixth of which appear only once. Input material: naive CD4+ T cells from blood. The source is a woman aged 18-30 years in good health.

Here the CDR3 DNA reads TGTGCCAGCACCCAGCCAGGACAGCCCCAGCATTTT. Protein sequence: CASTQPGQPQHF. The V and J genes are TRBV6-6 and TRBJ1-5; D ambiguous. The V end was cut by 7 bases, the J end by 7 bases, with 11 bases between. Germline assignment: CDR1 MNHNY and CDR2 SVGAGI (reference sequence). CDR3 length: 12 amino acids.

The table lists this clone with a few counts. The chain links TRBV6-6 to TRBJ2-7; 8 bases agree with TRBD2. Trimming removed 7 bases from V and 7 bases from J; junction bases left unmatched: 12. Germline V lookup: CDR1 MNHNY, CDR2 SVGAGI (reference sequence). CDR3 length equals 14 residues. The CDR3 DNA follows: TGTGCCAGCACCCTGGCGGGAGGCCTTCCTGAGCAGTACTTC. Encoded protein: CASTLAGGLPEQYF.

In its sample, this clone was seen a few times. The chain combines TRBV5-1 with TRBJ2-7; 9 nucleotides match TRBD1. Germline CDR1 SGHRS, CDR2 YFSETQ. CDR3 length: 14 residues. V dropped 4 bases and J dropped 6; count of bases not matched to a gene: 8. In DNA form, the CDR3 reads TGCGCCAGCAGCACAGGGACAGGGTTTGCCGAGCAGTACTTC. Protein: CASSTGTGFAEQYF.

There are a few counts of this clone. V gene TRBV2 combines with J gene TRBJ2-1; D is perhaps TRBD2 (5 bases). The V gene's germline CDR1 is SNHLY and CDR2 FYNNEI. V lost 6 bases and J 4 bases, leaving 16 bases between the germline ends. CDR3 length equals 15 residues. The CDR3 region has the DNA TGTGCCAGCAGCGGACTGATGCCGGGATACAATGAGCAGTTCTTC. Its translation is CASSGLMPGYNEQFF.

CDR3 sequence reads: CASRLDSYNEQFF. The CDR3, as DNA: TGTGCCAGCAGACTGGACAGTTACAATGAGCAGTTCTTC. The gene calls are TRBV6-6 and TRBJ2-1; D is possibly TRBD1 (6 bases). The CDR3 runs 13 residues. Trimming cost V 6 bases and J 4 bases, with 10 bases left between them. Germline CDR1 MNHNY, CDR2 SVGAGI (reference sequence).

The rearrangement links TRBV5-4 to TRBJ2-1; D is unclear. This CDR3 has 15 residues. The V gene lost 3 bases and the J gene lost 9 bases, with 19 bases spanning the gap. CDR1 is SGHNT and CDR2 is YYREEE in the germline V gene (reference sequence). The DNA of the CDR3 is TGTGCCAGCAGCTCTAGTATCTTTGGGTCCGGTGAGCAGTTCTTC. Protein product: CASSSSIFGSGEQFF.